This TCR beta chain stems from a study of OX40 agonist ivuxolimab in advanced cancers. About the study: Cohort: 80% to 90% men, mean age approximately 64, aged roughly 23 to 79.

Generated by immunoSEQ multiplex PCR, the TCRdb table keeps only in-frame clones and is missing some. This sample has tens of thousands of clones, with approximately 86% found just once. V was cut by 7 bases and J by 5 bases, with 11 bases left in between. CDR1 ENHRY and CDR2 SYGVKD come from the germline V gene. This CDR3 has 12 residues. This clone has a handful of counts. Its antigen is currently unknown. Study-level results: In CD8+ T cells, expanded clones were on average more numerous than in CD4+. Among some nonresponders, normalized T-cell clonal expansion was also low.

Blood draws occurred at baseline, cycle 4 day 1, and cycle 7 day 1. Material: CD4+ or CD8+ T cells sorted from blood, obtained in a trial of the OX40 agonist ivuxolimab. The chain couples TRBV10-3 to TRBJ1-1; D is possibly TRBD1 (5 bases). The receptor was isolated from an adult with an advanced solid tumor such as melanoma, head and neck, liver or kidney cancer. As DNA, the CDR3 is TGTGCCATCACGGAGGGGAGGACTGAAGCTTTCTTT. Its translation is CAITEGRTEAFF.